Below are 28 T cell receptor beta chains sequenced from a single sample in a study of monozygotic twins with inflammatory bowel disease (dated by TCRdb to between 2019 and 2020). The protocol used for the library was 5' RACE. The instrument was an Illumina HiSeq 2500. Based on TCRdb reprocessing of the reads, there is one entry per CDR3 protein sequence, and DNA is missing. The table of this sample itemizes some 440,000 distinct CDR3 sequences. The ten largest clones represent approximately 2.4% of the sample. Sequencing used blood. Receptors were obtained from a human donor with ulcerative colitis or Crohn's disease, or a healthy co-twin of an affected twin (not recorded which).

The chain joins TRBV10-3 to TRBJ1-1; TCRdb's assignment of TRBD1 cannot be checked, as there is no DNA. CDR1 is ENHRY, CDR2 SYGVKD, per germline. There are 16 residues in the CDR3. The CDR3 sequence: CAISSRPGQVDTEAFF.

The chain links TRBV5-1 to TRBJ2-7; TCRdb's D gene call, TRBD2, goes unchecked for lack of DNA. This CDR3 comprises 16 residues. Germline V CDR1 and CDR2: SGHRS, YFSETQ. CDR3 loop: CASSPGTSGKSYEQYF.

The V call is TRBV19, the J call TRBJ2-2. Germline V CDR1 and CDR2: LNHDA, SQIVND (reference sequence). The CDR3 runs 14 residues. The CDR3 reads CASSMGTNTGELFF.

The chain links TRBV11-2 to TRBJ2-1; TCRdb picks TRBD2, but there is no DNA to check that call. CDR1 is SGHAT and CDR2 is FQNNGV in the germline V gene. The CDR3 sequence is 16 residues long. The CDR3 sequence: CASSANLGELWNEQFF.

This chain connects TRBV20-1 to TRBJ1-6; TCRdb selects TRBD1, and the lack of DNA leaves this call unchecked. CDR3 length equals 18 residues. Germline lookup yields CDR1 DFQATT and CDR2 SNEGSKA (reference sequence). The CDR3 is CSARGVQGAVGYNSPLHF.

CDR3 protein: CASSNREGTDTQYF. The chain carries TRBV6-5 and TRBJ2-3; TCRdb gives TRBD2 as the D gene, but with no DNA this cannot be confirmed. The V gene's germline CDR1 is MNHEY and CDR2 SVGAGI. This CDR3 comprises 14 residues.

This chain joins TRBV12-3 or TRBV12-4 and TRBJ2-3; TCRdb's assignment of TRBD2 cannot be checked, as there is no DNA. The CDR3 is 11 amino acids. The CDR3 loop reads CASSNTGPPLF.

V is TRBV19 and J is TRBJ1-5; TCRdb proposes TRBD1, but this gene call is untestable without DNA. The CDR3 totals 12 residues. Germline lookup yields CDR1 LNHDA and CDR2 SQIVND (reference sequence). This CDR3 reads CATGTGLWPQHF.

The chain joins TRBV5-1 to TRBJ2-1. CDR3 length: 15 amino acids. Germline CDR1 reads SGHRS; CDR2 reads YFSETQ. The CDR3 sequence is CASSLVAGDHNEQFF. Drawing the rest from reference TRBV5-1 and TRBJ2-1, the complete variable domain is KAGVTQTPRYLIKTRGQQVTLSCSPISGHRSVSWYQQTPGQGLQFLFEYFSETQRNKGNFPGRFSGRQFSNSRSEMNVSTLELGDSALYLCASSLVAGDHNEQFFGPGTRLTVL.

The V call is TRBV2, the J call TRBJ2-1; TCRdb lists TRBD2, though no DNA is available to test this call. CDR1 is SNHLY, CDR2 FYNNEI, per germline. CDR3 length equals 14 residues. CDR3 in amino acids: CASSDTQRYNEQFF.

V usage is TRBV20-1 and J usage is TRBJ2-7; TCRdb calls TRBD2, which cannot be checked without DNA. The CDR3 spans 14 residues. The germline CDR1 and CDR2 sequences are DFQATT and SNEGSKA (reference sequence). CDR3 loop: CSATSGTSSYEQYF.

CDR3 sequence reads: CASSQLPSVSSSYEQYF. V usage is TRBV4-1 and J usage is TRBJ2-7; the D gene TCRdb calls, TRBD1, cannot be checked with no DNA. This CDR3 is built from 17 residues. Germline lookup yields CDR1 MGHRA and CDR2 YSYEKL.

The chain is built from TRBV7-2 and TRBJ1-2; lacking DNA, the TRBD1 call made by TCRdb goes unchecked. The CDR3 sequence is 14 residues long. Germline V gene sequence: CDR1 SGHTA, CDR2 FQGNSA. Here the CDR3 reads CASSLHGINYGYTF.

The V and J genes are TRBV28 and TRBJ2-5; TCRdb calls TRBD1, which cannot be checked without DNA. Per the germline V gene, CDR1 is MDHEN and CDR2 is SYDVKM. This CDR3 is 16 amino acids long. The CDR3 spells CAISLAGPLMGKTQYF.

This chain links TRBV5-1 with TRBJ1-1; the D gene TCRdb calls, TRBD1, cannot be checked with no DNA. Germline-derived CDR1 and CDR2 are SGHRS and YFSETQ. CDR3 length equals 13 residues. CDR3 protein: CASSRDTGTEAFF.

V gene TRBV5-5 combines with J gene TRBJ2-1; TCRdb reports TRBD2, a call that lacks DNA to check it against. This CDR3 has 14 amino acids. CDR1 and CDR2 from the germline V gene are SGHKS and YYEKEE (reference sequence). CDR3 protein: CASSSGLAVNEQFF.

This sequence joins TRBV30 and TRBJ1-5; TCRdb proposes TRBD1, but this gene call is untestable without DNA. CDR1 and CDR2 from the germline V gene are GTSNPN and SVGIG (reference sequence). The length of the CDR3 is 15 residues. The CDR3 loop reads CAWSEGVKGNQPQHF.

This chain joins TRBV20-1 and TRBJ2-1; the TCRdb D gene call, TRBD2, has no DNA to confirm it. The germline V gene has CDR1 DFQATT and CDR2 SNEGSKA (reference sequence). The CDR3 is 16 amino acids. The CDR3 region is CSASSPGGVSYNEQFF.

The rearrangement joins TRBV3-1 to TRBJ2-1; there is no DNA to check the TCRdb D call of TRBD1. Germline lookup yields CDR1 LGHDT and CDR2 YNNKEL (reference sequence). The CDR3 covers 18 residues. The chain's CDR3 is CASSQAPGSGGAYNEQFF.

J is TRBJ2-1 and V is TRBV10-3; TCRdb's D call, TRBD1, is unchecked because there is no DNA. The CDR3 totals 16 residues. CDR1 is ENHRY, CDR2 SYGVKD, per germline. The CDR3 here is CAISESKGRTYNEQFF.

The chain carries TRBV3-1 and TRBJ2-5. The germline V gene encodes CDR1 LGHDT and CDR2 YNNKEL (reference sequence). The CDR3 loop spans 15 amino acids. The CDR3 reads CASSQGIVPQETQYF.

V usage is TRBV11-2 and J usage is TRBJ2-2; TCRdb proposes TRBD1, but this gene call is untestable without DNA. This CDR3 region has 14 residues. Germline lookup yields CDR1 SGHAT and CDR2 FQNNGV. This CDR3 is CASSLGLGAGELFF.

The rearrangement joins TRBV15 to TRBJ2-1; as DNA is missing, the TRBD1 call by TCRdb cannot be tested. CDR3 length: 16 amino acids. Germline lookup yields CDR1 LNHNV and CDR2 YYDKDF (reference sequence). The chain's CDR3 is CATTDRASSPYNEQFF.

The CDR3 is CASRASGGGTDTQYF. The chain joins TRBV25-1 to TRBJ2-3; as DNA is missing, the TRBD2 call by TCRdb cannot be tested. The CDR3 runs 15 residues. Looked up from germline, CDR1 is MGHDK and CDR2 is SYGVNS.

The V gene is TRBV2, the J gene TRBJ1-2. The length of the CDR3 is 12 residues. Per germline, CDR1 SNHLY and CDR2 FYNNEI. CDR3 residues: CASSELGHGYTF.

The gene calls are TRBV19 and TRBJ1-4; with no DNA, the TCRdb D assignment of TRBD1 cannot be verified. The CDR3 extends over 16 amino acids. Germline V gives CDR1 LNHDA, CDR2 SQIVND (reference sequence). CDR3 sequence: CASSMPGQPERGKLFF. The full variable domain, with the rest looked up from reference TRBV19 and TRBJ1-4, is DGGITQSPKYLFRKEGQNVTLSCEQNLNHDAMYWYRQDPGQGLRLIYYSQIVNDFQKGDIAEGYSVSREKKESFPLTVTSAQKNPTAFYLCASSMPGQPERGKLFFGSGTQLSVL.

CDR3 in amino acids: CATNSLRLAGGYNEQFF. The V call is TRBV19, the J call TRBJ2-1; without DNA, the TCRdb call of TRBD2 cannot be checked. Germline CDR1 reads LNHDA; CDR2 reads SQIVND (reference sequence). The CDR3 extends over 17 amino acids.

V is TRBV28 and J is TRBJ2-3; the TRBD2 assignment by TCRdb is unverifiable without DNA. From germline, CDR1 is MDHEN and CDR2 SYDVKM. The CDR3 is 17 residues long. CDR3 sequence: CASSSKRLAGGSDTQYF.